This T cell receptor (beta chain) comes out of a study of blood T cell repertoires in COVID-19. Background on the study: Whether acute or convalescent, the COVID-19 samples came from the United States, Italy and Spain. The analysed material was cDNA or gDNA that came from T cells, B-cell-depleted T cells, or PBMCs.

Source study methods: Counts of nucleated cells, estimated from reference gene primer amplification, were obtained. Sequencing was performed with immunoSEQ multiplex PCR; in TCRdb, only in-frame clones are kept and a portion is missing. V and J calls and clone size are those listed in that table; D and trimming were worked out from the DNA. This sample carries tens of thousands of clones, 82% of them seen once, and the ten largest clones take less than 2%. In its sample, this clone was seen once. The clonotype was recovered from a woman aged 55-70 years with acute or convalescent COVID-19. The specimen sequenced was peripheral blood.

As DNA, the CDR3 is TGTGCCAGCAGCTCAGGGTATTATAATTCACCCCTCCACTTT. As protein: CASSSGYYNSPLHF. The V call is TRBV6-5, the J call TRBJ1-6; maybe TRBD1 (5 bases). Trimming pared 6 bases from V and 4 bases from J, leaving 10 bases between. This CDR3 has 14 amino acids. Germline V gives CDR1 MNHEY, CDR2 SVGAGI.